The sequence of this T cell receptor (beta chain) was determined in a study of cytomegalovirus exposure and HLA in healthy donors. Turning to the study itself: Among around 180 million T cells, an earlier analysis found roughly 110 million unique TCR beta sequences. From donors who were HLA-typed, an early data release held approximately 91 million unique TCRs.

CDR3 length: 15 residues. With 6 bases clipped from V and 3 bases from J, the junction kept 7 bases outside the gene matches. Germline V lookup: CDR1 SEHNR, CDR2 FQNEAQ (reference sequence). A remark on this clone: Its antigen is unidentified.

The study, taken as a whole, reports: As a later analysis showed, a missense DCLRE1C variant was linked to trimming of TCR beta V- and J-genes. 150 or so TCR beta chains were listed as cytomegalovirus-associated.

PCR amplification relied on 60 Vbeta primers (plus 13 Jbeta primers). The assay was immunoSEQ multiplex PCR, and TCRdb's table has in-frame clones only and misses some. The data contain about 140,000 clones, 70% of them singletons. The sequence derives from a woman aged 25-40 years in good health and CMV-seronegative. Sequenced sample: PBMCs. The rearrangement links TRBV7-9 to TRBJ1-4, with 7 bases lining up with TRBD1. CDR3 sequence: CASSLGGTANEKLFF. CDR3 sequence (DNA): TGTGCCAGCAGTCTCGGCGGGACAGCTAATGAAAAACTGTTTTTT.